The subject of this entry is one T cell receptor (beta chain). The target antigen is unknown. One end of the junction is discordant with germline, which a read error may explain. The use of a sample-barcoded 5' primer and a J-beta primer mix characterized a second PCR of about 7 to 12 cycles. Each cDNA was tagged by a template-switch adaptor containing 12 random nucleotides. TCRdb recomputed calls from the 5' RACE reads with MiXCR, one row per CDR3 protein. The table includes roughly 2 million distinct CDR3 sequences, about 50% detected once. These data are taken from a study of blood T cells in healthy people across ages. Study-wide results and limits: Reliance upon unsorted PBMCs precluded definitive naive versus antigen-experienced comparison. Naive T cell percentage showed a strong correlation with the diversity of TCR beta.

The germline V gene has CDR1 MNHEY and CDR2 SVGEGT. CDR3 size: 15 residues. The sequenced sample consisted of blood. The chain is built from TRBV6-2 or TRBV6-3 and TRBJ2-1; perhaps TRBD1 as D (6 bases). This TCR was recovered from a woman between 40 and 50 years old in good health. The chain's CDR3 is CASSTDRIFYNERFF. The CDR3 bases are TGTGCCAGCAGTACAGACAGGATATTCTACAATGAGCGGTTCTTC.